The T cell receptor (beta chain) described here comes from a study of blood T cell repertoires in COVID-19. Across the whole study: Sites across the United States, Italy and Spain contributed samples from acute and convalescent COVID-19. Sample material is recorded as cDNA or gDNA derived from T cells, B-cell-depleted T cells, or PBMCs.

As originally analysed: Counts of nucleated cells, estimated from reference gene primer amplification, were obtained. Measured with immunoSEQ multiplex PCR; TCRdb has only the in-frame clones, and not every one. The V and J calls and the clone size are those of that table, but D and trimming were determined from the DNA. In the table there are 250,000 to 350,000 clones, around 85% of which are singletons. This clone appeared a single time. This TCR was recovered from a woman between 50 and 59 years old with active or convalescent COVID-19. The sequenced sample was peripheral blood.

CDR3 in amino acids: CASSLWGGTTKNIQYF. The CDR3 coding sequence is TGTGCCAGCAGCCTATGGGGGGGTACAACCAAAAACATTCAGTACTTC. The rearrangement joins TRBV5-4 to TRBJ2-4; TRBD2 matches at 7 bases. Germline CDR1 and CDR2: SGHNT and YYREEE (reference sequence). The CDR3 loop spans 16 amino acids. The trim removed 4 bases at V and 2 bases at J, leaving 9 bases unmatched.